This T cell receptor beta chain derives from a study of radiotherapy plus CTLA-4 blockade in lung cancer (dated by TCRdb to 2017 to 2018). A note on the overall study: Objective responses occurred in roughly 19% of enrolled patients, and 30% to 40% achieved disease control. Beyond this particular receptor, the publication reports: The strongest predictors of response, as reported, were early dynamic changes in blood T cell clones along with a rise in serum interferon-beta after radiation. After treatment with radiotherapy and ipilimumab, TCR clones that originated in tumors expanded in peripheral blood.

CDR1 and CDR2, per the germline V gene (reference sequence), are SGHNT and YYREEE. The CDR3 goes from the cysteine to the phenylalanine over 16 residues. Of all the DNA, just the CDR3 is kept, 48 bases in frame from base 1. Trimmed from V: 4 bases; trimmed from J: 6 bases; junction bases lacking a gene match: 11. Receptor libraries were prepared by the immunoSEQ multiplex PCR assay. Not all clones reach the TCRdb copy of this immuneACCESS table, which keeps in-frame sequences only. Checked studies attribute under half of the gap to unresolved V genes and leave the rest unexplained. In all, the sample holds around 100,000 clones, and 65% to 75% of those were seen once. Around 2.7% of the sample lies in the top ten. In this study, focal radiation therapy paired with CTLA-4 blockade (ipilimumab) was tested in patients who had chemo-refractory metastatic non-small-cell lung cancer. Turning to this clone: Which antigen it targets is not known. Base-call qualities are not available, and no considerably larger clone is one nucleotide away.

The rearrangement joined TRBV5-4 to TRBJ2-2; 8 bases in the junction line up with TRBD2. Sequenced here: peripheral blood, sampled from a patient treated with radiotherapy plus ipilimumab. The receptor was isolated from a human donor with non-small cell lung cancer who had a partial response to radiotherapy plus ipilimumab. Some clones in this sample may be carry-over from other donors' samples. The CDR3: CASSPPNGRAAGELFF. Here is the DNA: TGTGCCAGCAGCCCCCCTAACGGGAGGGCCGCCGGGGAGCTGTTTTTT.